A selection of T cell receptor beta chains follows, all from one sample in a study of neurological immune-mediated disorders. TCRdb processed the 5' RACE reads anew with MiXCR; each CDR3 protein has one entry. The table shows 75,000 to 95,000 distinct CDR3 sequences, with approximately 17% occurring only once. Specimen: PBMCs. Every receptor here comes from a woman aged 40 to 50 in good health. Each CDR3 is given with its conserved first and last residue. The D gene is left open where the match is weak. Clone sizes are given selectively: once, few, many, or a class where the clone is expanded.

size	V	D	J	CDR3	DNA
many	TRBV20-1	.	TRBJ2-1	CSASGPSFPHEQFF	TGCAGTGCTTCCGGGCCCTCTTTCCCCCATGAGCAGTTCTTC
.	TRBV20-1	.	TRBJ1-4	CSAGGLGAHPNEKLFF	TGCAGTGCTGGGGGGCTGGGGGCGCATCCTAATGAAAAACTGTTTTTT
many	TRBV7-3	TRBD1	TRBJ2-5	CASSPRDREGTQYF	TGTGCCAGCAGCCCCCGGGACAGGGAAGGGACCCAGTACTTC
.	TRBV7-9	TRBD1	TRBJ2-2	CASSSDRKTGELFF	TGTGCCAGCAGCTCGGACAGGAAAACCGGGGAGCTGTTTTTT
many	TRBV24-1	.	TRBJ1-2	CATSDTGSPASYTF	TGTGCCACCAGTGATACCGGGTCCCCCGCAAGCTACACCTTC
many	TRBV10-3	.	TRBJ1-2	CAISENPGRTHLF	TGTGCCATCAGTGAGAATCCGGGCCGCACCCACCTCTTC
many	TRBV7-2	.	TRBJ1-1	CASSFSPGGTTEAFF	TGTGCCAGCAGCTTTAGTCCGGGGGGGACCACTGAAGCTTTCTTT
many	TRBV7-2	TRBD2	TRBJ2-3	CASRTSGALTDTQYF	TGTGCCAGCAGGACTAGCGGGGCCCTCACAGATACGCAGTATTTT
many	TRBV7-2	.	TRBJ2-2	CASSSRTLDTGELFF	TGTGCCAGCAGCTCCCGGACTTTGGACACCGGGGAGCTGTTTTTT
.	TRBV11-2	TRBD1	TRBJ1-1	CASSLANRDRGKNTEAFF	TGTGCCAGCAGCTTAGCCAACAGGGACAGGGGAAAGAACACTGAAGCTTTCTTT
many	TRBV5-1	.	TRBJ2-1	CASTQSTEQFF	TGCGCCAGCACCCAAAGTACTGAGCAGTTCTTC
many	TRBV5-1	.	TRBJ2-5	CASSPVAGAKTQYF	TGCGCCAGCAGCCCCGTGGCCGGGGCGAAGACCCAGTACTTC
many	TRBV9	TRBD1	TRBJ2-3	CASSLGQLTDTQYF	TGTGCCAGCAGCCTGGGACAGCTCACAGATACGCAGTATTTT
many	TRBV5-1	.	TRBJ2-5	CASSYKSGSEGTQYF	TGCGCCAGCAGCTACAAATCCGGGAGCGAAGGGACCCAGTACTTC
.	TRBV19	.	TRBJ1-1	CASSITARVKAFF	TGTGCCAGTAGTATAACGGCCAGGGTTAAAGCTTTCTTT
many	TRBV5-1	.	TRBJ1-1	CASRMTAKANTEAFF	TGCGCCAGCAGAATGACCGCCAAGGCGAACACTGAAGCTTTCTTT
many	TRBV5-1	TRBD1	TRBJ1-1	CASRPGTDEAFF	TGCGCCAGCAGACCCGGGACAGATGAAGCTTTCTTT
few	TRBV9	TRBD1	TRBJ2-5	CASGTGGEETQYF	TGTGCCAGCGGGACAGGGGGCGAAGAGACCCAGTACTTC
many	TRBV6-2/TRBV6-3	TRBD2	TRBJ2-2	CASSSPAGITGELFF	TGTGCCAGCAGTTCCCCAGCGGGGATCACCGGGGAGCTGTTTTTT
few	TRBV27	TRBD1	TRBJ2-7	CASSLRGGTYEQYF	TGTGCCAGCAGTTTAAGAGGGGGCACCTACGAGCAGTACTTC
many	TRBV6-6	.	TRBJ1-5	CASSYGAGEGAQPQHF	TGTGCCAGCAGTTACGGGGCGGGAGAGGGAGCGCAGCCCCAGCATTTT
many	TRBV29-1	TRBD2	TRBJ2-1	CSAVRGGGGNEQFF	TGCAGCGCGGTGCGGGGGGGCGGGGGCAATGAGCAGTTCTTC